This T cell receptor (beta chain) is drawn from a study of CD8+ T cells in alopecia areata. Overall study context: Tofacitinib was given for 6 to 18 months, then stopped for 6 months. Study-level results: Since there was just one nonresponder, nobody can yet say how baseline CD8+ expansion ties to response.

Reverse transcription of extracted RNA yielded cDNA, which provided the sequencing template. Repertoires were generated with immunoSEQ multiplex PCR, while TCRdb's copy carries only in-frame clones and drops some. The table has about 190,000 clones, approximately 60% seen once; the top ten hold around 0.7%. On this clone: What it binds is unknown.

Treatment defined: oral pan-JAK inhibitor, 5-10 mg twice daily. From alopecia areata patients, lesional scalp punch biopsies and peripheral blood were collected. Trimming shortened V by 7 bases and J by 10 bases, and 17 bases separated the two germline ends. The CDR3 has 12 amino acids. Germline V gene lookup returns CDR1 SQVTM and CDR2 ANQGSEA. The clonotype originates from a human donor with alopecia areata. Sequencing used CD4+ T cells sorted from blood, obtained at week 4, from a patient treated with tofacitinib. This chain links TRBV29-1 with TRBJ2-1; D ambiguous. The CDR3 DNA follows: TGCAGCGCCTGGTTGGCTTCTACGGAGCAGTTCTTC. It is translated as CSAWLASTEQFF.